One and the same sample provided the 5 T cell receptor beta chains below, sequenced in a study of blood T cell repertoires in COVID-19. The data were produced by immunoSEQ multiplex PCR, yet TCRdb's version contains in-frame clones alone and is incomplete. This table has 90,000 to 95,000 clones, more than 70% appearing once. Sequencing input: peripheral blood. The receptors were sampled from a woman older than 75 with active COVID-19.

CDR3: CASSSGRTSTLEQYF. The DNA of the CDR3 is TGTGCCAGCAGCTCCGGCCGGACTTCTACTTTGGAGCAGTACTTC. The J gene is TRBJ2-7, the V gene TRBV5-5, with D possibly matching TRBD2 (5 bases). Trimming left V 3 bases short and J 7 bases short, with 20 bases between. The CDR3 covers 15 residues. In germline, CDR1 is SGHKS, CDR2 YYEKEE (reference sequence).

This chain connects TRBV28 to TRBJ2-6, with D possibly being TRBD2 (6 bases). Per germline, CDR1 MDHEN and CDR2 SYDVKM. V was clipped by 2 bases and J by 0 bases, with 8 bases between them. This CDR3 is 16 amino acids long. The DNA of the CDR3 is TGTGCCAGCAGTTTAGACGGGGGCTCTGGGGCCAACGTCCTGACTTTC. Residues: CASSLDGGSGANVLTF.

The rearrangement joins TRBV3-1 (or the pseudogene TRBV3-2) to TRBJ1-1; D remains ambiguous. Trimming cost V 1 base and J 0 bases, with 6 bases left between them. The CDR3 covers 14 residues. Per germline, CDR1 LGHDT and CDR2 YNNKEL (reference sequence). CDR3 bases: TGTGCCAGCAGCCAAGGAACAGTGAACACTGAAGCTTTCTTT. As protein: CASSQGTVNTEAFF.

This chain uses TRBV11-2 with TRBJ2-1, with TRBD2 as a possible D gene (6 bases). Germline-derived CDR1 and CDR2 are SGHAT and FQNNGV. The V and J ends lost 5 bases and 8 bases respectively, with 31 bases between them. CDR3 length: 19 amino acids. CDR3 in amino acids: CASSRSRPGPPLAIDEQFF. Written as DNA, the CDR3 is TGTGCCAGCAGCCGTAGTAGACCAGGACCCCCTCTAGCGATCGATGAGCAGTTCTTC.

J is TRBJ1-2 and V is TRBV7-9; TRBD1 agrees at 9 bases. The CDR3 has 13 amino acids. Per the germline V gene, CDR1 is SEHNR and CDR2 is FQNEAQ (reference sequence). Germline trimming cut 4 bases from V and 8 bases from J; bases unmatched to any gene: 5. The chain's CDR3 is CASSSQGAEGYTF. The DNA of the CDR3 is TGTGCCAGCAGCTCACAGGGGGCCGAGGGCTACACCTTC.